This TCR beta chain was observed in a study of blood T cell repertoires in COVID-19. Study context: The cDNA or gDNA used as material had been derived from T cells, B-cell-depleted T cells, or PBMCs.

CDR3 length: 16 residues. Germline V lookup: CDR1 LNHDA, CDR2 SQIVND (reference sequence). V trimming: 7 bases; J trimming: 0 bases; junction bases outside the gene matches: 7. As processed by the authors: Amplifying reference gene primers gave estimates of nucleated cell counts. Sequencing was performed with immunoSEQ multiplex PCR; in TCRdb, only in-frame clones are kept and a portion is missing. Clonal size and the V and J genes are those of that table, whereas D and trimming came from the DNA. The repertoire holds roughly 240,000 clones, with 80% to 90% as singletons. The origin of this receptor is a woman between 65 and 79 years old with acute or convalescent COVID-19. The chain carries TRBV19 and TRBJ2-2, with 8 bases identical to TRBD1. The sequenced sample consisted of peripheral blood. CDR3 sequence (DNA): TGTGCCAGTACCCCCAGGGGGCGGGCGAACACCGGGGAGCTGTTTTTT. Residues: CASTPRGRANTGELFF.